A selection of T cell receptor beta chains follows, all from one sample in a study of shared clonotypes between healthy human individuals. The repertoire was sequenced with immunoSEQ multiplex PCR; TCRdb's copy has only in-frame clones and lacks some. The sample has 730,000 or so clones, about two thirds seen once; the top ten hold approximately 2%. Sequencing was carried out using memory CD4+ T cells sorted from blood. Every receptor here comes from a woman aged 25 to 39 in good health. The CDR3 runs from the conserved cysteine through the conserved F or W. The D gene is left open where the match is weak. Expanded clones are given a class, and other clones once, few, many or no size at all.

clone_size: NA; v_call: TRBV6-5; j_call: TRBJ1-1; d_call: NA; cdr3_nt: TGTGCCAGCAGTTCCCCCCGGGAGGGGAGGAACACTGAAGCTTTCTTT; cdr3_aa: CASSSPREGRNTEAFF
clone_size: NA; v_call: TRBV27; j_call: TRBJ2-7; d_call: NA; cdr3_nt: TGTGCCAGCAGCTCGCCCGGACACCTTTACGAGCAGTACTTC; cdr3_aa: CASSSPGHLYEQYF
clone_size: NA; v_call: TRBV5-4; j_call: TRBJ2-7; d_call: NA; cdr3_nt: TGTGCCAGCAGCTTGGGTCCGGGACGGGGTGAGTACGAGCAGTACTTC; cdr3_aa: CASSLGPGRGEYEQYF
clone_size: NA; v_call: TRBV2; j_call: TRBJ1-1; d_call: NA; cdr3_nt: TGTGCCAGCAGCGACCCGGGGCAGTCGAACACTGAAGCTTTCTTT; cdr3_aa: CASSDPGQSNTEAFF
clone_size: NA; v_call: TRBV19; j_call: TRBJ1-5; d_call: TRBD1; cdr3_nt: TGTGCCAGTAGTAGTACAGGGGGCGCGGGCAATCAGCCCCAGCATTTT; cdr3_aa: CASSSTGGAGNQPQHF
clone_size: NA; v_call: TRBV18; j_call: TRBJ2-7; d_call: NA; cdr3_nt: TGTGCCAGCTCACCACGCTCCAGGGGCGACGAGCAGTACTTC; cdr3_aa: CASSPRSRGDEQYF
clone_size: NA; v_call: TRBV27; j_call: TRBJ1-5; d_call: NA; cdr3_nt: TGTGCCAGCAGCCAAACTCGCGGTCAGCCCCAGCATTTT; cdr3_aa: CASSQTRGQPQHF
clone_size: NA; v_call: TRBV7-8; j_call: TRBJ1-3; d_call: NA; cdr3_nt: TGTGCCAGCAGCTTAGTAGCGGTCGGGTTCTCTGGAAACACCATATATTTT; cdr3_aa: CASSLVAVGFSGNTIYF
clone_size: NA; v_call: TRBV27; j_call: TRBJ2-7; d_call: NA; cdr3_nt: TGTGCCAGCAGTTCCCCCCGGACGGCCTACGAGCAGTACTTC; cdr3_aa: CASSSPRTAYEQYF
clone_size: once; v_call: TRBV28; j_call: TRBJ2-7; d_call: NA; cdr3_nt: TGTGCCAGCAGTTCCTCAACACAGGGGAGGTACGAGCAGTACTTC; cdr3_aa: CASSSSTQGRYEQYF
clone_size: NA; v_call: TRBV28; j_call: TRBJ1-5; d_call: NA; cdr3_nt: TGTGCCAGCAGGGACACTTTGGGCAATCAGCCCCAGCATTTT; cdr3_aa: CASRDTLGNQPQHF
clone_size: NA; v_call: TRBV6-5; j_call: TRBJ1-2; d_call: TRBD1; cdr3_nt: TGTGCCAGCAGTCCTTGGACAGGGGGTAACTATGGCTACACCTTC; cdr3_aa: CASSPWTGGNYGYTF
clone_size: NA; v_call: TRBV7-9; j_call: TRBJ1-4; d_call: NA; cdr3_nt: TGTGCCAGCAGCTCAACTAACTACGGGGGGCTTTCTGAAAAACTGTTTTTT; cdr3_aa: CASSSTNYGGLSEKLFF
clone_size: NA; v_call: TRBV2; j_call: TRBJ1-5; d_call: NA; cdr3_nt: TGTGCCAGCAGACTAGGTCCGGGGCAGCCCCAGCATTTT; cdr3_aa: CASRLGPGQPQHF
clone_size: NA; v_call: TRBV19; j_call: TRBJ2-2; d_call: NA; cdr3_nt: TGTGCCAGTAGTATAGTGGGTAGATCGGAGCTGTTTTTT; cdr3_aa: CASSIVGRSELFF
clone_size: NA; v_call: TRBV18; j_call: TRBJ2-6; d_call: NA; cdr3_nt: TGTGCCAGCTCACCGGCTGCACCCCACGGGACTGGGGCCAACGTCCTGACTTTC; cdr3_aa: CASSPAAPHGTGANVLTF
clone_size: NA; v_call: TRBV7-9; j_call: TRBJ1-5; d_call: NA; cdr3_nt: TGTGCCAGCAGCTTGGGGGACATTAGCAATCAGCCCCAGCATTTT; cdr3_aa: CASSLGDISNQPQHF
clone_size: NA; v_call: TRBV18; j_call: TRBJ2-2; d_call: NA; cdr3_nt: TGTGCCATCAGGGGCAGCCTAACCGGGGAGCTGTTTTTT; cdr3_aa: CAIRGSLTGELFF
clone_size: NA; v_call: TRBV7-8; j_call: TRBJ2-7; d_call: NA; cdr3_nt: TGTGCCAGCAGCCCGAAAAGGGTAGCGGACTCCTACGAGCAGTACTTC; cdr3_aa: CASSPKRVADSYEQYF
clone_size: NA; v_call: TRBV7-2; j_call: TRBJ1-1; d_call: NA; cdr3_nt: TGTGCCAGCAGCTTCTTACAGGGAGGCACTGAAGCTTTCTTT; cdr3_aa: CASSFLQGGTEAFF
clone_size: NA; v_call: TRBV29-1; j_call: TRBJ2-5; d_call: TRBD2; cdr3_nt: TGCAGCGTTCTCCCTAGCGGGAGCCAAGAGACCCAGTACTTC; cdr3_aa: CSVLPSGSQETQYF
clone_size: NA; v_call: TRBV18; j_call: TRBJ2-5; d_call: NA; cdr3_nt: TGTGCCAGCTCACCACCGACGGTCCAAGAGACCCAGTACTTC; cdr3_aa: CASSPPTVQETQYF
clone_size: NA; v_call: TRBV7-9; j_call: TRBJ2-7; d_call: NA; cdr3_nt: TGTGCCAGCAGTTACGGACAGAGCTCCTACGAGCAGTACTTC; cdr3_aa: CASSYGQSSYEQYF
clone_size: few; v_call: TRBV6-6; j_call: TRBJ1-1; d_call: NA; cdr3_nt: TGTGCCAGCAGTTACTCGTTCCGGGCAGAAGCTTTCTTT; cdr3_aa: CASSYSFRAEAFF
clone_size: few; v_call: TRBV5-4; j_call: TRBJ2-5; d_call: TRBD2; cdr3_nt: TGTGCCAGCAGCCCGGGAGGAGCGGGGGAGACCCAGTACTTC; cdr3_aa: CASSPGGAGETQYF
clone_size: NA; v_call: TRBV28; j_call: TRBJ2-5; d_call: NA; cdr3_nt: TGTGCCAGCAGTTTCACGTCGATGGGGGAGACCCAGTACTTC; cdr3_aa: CASSFTSMGETQYF
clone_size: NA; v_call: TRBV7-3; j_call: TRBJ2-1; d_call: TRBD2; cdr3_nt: TGTGCCAGCAGCCCCCAAGGGGTATCAGCGGGGAATGAGCAGTTCTTC; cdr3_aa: CASSPQGVSAGNEQFF
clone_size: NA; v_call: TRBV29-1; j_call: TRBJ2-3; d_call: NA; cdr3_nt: TGCAGCGTTGAGCTGGCCCCCGGGACGGAGTTCACAGATACGCAGTATTTT; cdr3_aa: CSVELAPGTEFTDTQYF
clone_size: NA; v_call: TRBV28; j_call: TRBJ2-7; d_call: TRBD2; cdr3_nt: TGTGCCAGCCGGACTAGCCGAACCTACGAGCAGTACTTC; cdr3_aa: CASRTSRTYEQYF
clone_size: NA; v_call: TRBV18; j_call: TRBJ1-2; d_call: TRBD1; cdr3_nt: TGTGCCAGCTCGCCTGGGACAGGGGTGAACTATGGCTACACCTTC; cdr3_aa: CASSPGTGVNYGYTF
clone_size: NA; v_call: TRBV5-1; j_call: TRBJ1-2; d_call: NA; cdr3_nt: TGCGCCAGCAGTCTTTTATCATTGGATCCCTATGGCTACACCTTC; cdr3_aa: CASSLLSLDPYGYTF
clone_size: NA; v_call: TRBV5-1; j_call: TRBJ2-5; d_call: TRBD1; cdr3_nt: TGCGCCAGCAGCGAGGGACAGGGGGCACAAGAGACCCAGTACTTC; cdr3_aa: CASSEGQGAQETQYF
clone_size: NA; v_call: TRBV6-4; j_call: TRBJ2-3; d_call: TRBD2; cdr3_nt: TGTGCCAGCAGAGCTAGCGGTAACACAGATACGCAGTATTTT; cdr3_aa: CASRASGNTDTQYF
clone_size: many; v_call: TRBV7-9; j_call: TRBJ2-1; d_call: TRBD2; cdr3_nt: TGTGCCAGCAGCTCTACACTAGCGGGATACAATGAGCAGTTCTTC; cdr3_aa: CASSSTLAGYNEQFF
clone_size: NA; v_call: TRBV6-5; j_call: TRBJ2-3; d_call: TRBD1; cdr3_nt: TGTGCCAGCAGCCCACCGGGACAGGGGACGCATACGCAGTATTTT; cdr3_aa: CASSPPGQGTHTQYF